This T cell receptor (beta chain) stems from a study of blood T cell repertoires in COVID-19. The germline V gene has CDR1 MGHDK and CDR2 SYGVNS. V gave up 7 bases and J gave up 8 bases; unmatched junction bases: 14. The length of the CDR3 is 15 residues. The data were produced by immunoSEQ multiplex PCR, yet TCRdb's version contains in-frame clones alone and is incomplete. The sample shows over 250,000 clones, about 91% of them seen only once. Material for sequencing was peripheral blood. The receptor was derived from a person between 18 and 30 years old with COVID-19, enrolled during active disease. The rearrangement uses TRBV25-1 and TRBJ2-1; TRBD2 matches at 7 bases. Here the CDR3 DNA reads TGTGCCAGCACTTACCGGGGCGGGAGAGGGGATGAGCAGTTCTTC. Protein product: CASTYRGGRGDEQFF.